Below are 27 T cell receptor beta chains sequenced from a single sample in a study of T cells in localized non-small cell lung cancer. The repertoire was sequenced with immunoSEQ multiplex PCR; TCRdb's copy has only in-frame clones and lacks some. The repertoire holds roughly 30,000 clones, with about nine tenths as singletons. Material: peripheral blood, obtained before any cancer treatment. These TCRs come from a woman aged 35-75 years with stage I lung adenocarcinoma.

J is TRBJ2-6 and V is TRBV7-2; D might be TRBD1 (6 bases). The germline V gene has CDR1 SGHTA and CDR2 FQGNSA. Trimming took 5 bases from V and 2 from J, leaving 10 bases between them. The CDR3 covers 15 residues. Written as DNA, the CDR3 is TGTGCCAGCAGCCCAGGACAGCCTGGGGCCAACGTCCTGACTTTC. Protein: CASSPGQPGANVLTF.

This clone is labeled medium-sized. The rearrangement joins TRBV5-1 to TRBJ2-7, with D perhaps matching TRBD1 (6 bases). The ends were cut back, 0 bases at V and 5 bases at J, with 6 bases in the middle. This CDR3 has 12 residues. Germline V CDR1 and CDR2: SGHRS, YFSETQ. The CDR3 sequence: CASSLGQDEQYF. As DNA, the CDR3 is TGCGCCAGCAGCTTGGGACAGGACGAGCAGTACTTC.

The chain combines TRBV4-3 with TRBJ2-6; D is undetermined. The CDR3 is made up of 16 amino acids. Per the germline V gene, CDR1 is LGHNA and CDR2 is YSLEER. V lost 4 bases and J 1 base, leaving 11 bases between the germline ends. The CDR3 nucleotides read TGCGCCAGCAGCCGCCATGGCCGTTCTGGGGCCAACGTCCTGACTTTC. Translation: CASSRHGRSGANVLTF.

The rearrangement joins TRBV2 to TRBJ2-5; D remains unclear. Germline V gene sequence: CDR1 SNHLY, CDR2 FYNNEI. Trimming pared 8 bases from V and 0 bases from J, leaving 13 bases between. The CDR3 totals 14 residues. The CDR3 DNA is TGTGCCAGCGAGAGGCAGCCGTACCAAGAGACCCAGTACTTC. As protein: CASERQPYQETQYF. Supplemented by reference TRBV2 and TRBJ2-5, the full variable domain reads EPEVTQTPSHQVTQMGQEVILRCVPISNHLYFYWYRQILGQKVEFLVSFYNNEISEKSEIFDDQFSVERPDGSNFTLKIRSTKLEDSAMYFCASERQPYQETQYFGPGTRLLVL.

The chain joins TRBV2 to TRBJ1-2, with D possibly TRBD1 on 5 matching bases. V was pared by 8 bases and J by 1 base, with 14 bases between. The CDR3 has 14 residues. CDR1 is SNHLY, CDR2 FYNNEI, per germline. The CDR3 DNA reads TGTGCCAGCTTCCGACAGCCGTTTAACTATGGCTACACCTTC. The encoded protein is CASFRQPFNYGYTF.

The CDR3 nucleotides read TGTGCCAGCAGCTCTCATACGGCCAACTATGGCTACACCTTC. Protein product: CASSSHTANYGYTF. V and J are TRBV7-8 and TRBJ1-2; D is unresolved. The length of the CDR3 is 14 residues. Trimming took off 4 bases at V and 2 bases at J, with 11 bases between the two ends. The germline CDR1 and CDR2 sequences are SGHVS and FQNEAQ. The whole variable domain, filled in from reference TRBV7-8 and TRBJ1-2, reads GAGVSQSPRYKVAKRGQDVALRCDPISGHVSLFWYQQALGQGPEFLTYFQNEAQLDKSGLPSDRFFAERPEGSVSTLKIQRTQQEDSAVYLCASSSHTANYGYTFGSGTRLTVV.

The chain couples TRBV7-2 to TRBJ2-1; unclear D gene. Looked up from germline, CDR1 is SGHTA and CDR2 is FQGNSA. The CDR3 totals 14 residues. V was pared by 2 bases and J by 2 bases, with 7 bases between. The CDR3 loop reads CASSLRRAYNEQFF. DNA of the CDR3: TGTGCCAGCAGCTTACGCCGGGCCTACAATGAGCAGTTCTTC.

This rearrangement joins TRBV19 to TRBJ1-5; D may be TRBD1 (5 bases). This CDR3 region has 15 residues. The V gene lost 3 bases and the J gene lost 4 bases, with 13 bases spanning the gap. Looked up from germline, CDR1 is LNHDA and CDR2 is SQIVND (reference sequence). The chain's CDR3 is CASSMSGLGNQPQHF. In nucleotides, the CDR3 is TGTGCCAGTAGTATGTCGGGGCTCGGGAATCAGCCCCAGCATTTT.

The V call is TRBV7-9, the J call TRBJ1-1, with D possibly being TRBD1 (5 bases). CDR3 size: 14 residues. Germline lookup yields CDR1 SEHNR and CDR2 FQNEAQ (reference sequence). Trimming shortened V by 6 bases and J by 4 bases, and 15 bases separated the two germline ends. The CDR3 spells CASSRDRRSTEAFF. The CDR3 coding sequence is TGTGCCAGCAGTCGGGACCGGCGCTCCACTGAAGCTTTCTTT. The full variable domain, its missing parts supplied by reference TRBV7-9 and TRBJ1-1, is DTGVSQNPRHKITKRGQNVTFRCDPISEHNRLYWYRQTLGQGPEFLTYFQNEAQLEKSRLLSDRFSAERPKGSFSTLEIQRTEQGDSAMYLCASSRDRRSTEAFFGQGTRLTVV.

The V gene is TRBV7-2, the J gene TRBJ2-2; TRBD2 aligns across 8 bases. Germline V gene data show CDR1 as SGHTA and CDR2 as FQGNSA. CDR3 length: 19 residues. Unmatched junction bases numbered 15, after V lost 5 bases and J lost 1 base. The CDR3 spells CASSPRGQRGNLNTGELFF. CDR3 DNA: TGTGCCAGCAGCCCTAGAGGCCAGCGGGGGAACCTGAACACCGGGGAGCTGTTTTTT.

V usage is TRBV7-3 and J usage is TRBJ2-5; D is undetermined. The CDR3 extends over 13 amino acids. The V gene lost 3 bases and the J gene lost 2 bases, with 7 bases spanning the gap. CDR1 is SGHTA, CDR2 FQGTGA, per germline. The CDR3 reads CASSFRQQETQYF. The CDR3 DNA follows: TGTGCCAGCAGCTTCCGGCAGCAAGAGACCCAGTACTTC.

The chain combines TRBV27 with TRBJ1-5; D perhaps matches TRBD1 (6 bases). Looked up from germline, CDR1 is MNHEY and CDR2 is SMNVEV (reference sequence). This CDR3 contains 16 residues. The V and J ends lost 0 bases and 5 bases respectively, with 14 bases between them. DNA for the CDR3: TGTGCCAGCAGTTTATCGAGAGGGGGAGCGGATCAGCCCCAGCATTTT. Translated, it gives CASSLSRGGADQPQHF.

This chain joins TRBV5-5 and TRBJ2-1; no definite D call. V shed 0 bases and J shed 4 bases, with 5 bases lying between them. This CDR3 is built from 13 residues. Germline values: CDR1 SGHKS, CDR2 YYEKEE (reference sequence). The CDR3 DNA reads as TGTGCCAGCAGCTTGGCAAAATACAATGAGCAGTTCTTC. It encodes CASSLAKYNEQFF.

V is TRBV19 and J is TRBJ1-1; D not resolved. The V end was cut by 0 bases, the J end by 0 bases, with 8 bases between. CDR3 length: 15 residues. CDR1 is LNHDA, CDR2 SQIVND, per germline (reference sequence). The CDR3 spells CASSIDGVMNTEAFF. The CDR3 nucleotides read TGTGCCAGTAGTATAGATGGGGTTATGAACACTGAAGCTTTCTTT.

The gene calls are TRBV19 and TRBJ1-6; TRBD1 matches at 9 bases. The junction had 9 bases not matched to a gene; V was cut back by 9 bases and J by 3 bases. CDR1 is LNHDA and CDR2 is SQIVND in the germline V gene (reference sequence). This CDR3 spans 16 amino acids. The CDR3 DNA reads as TGTGCCAGATCCGACTGGGACAGGGACTATAATTCACCCCTCCACTTT. Its protein is CARSDWDRDYNSPLHF. Together with reference TRBV19 and TRBJ1-6, the CDR3 gives the full variable domain: DGGITQSPKYLFRKEGQNVTLSCEQNLNHDAMYWYRQDPGQGLRLIYYSQIVNDFQKGDIAEGYSVSREKKESFPLTVTSAQKNPTAFYLCARSDWDRDYNSPLHFGNGTRLTVT.

V gene TRBV6-6 combines with J gene TRBJ2-7; TRBD2 agrees at 11 bases. J was trimmed by 1 base and V by 2 bases; bases with no gene match: 4. The CDR3 covers 16 residues. Germline lookup yields CDR1 MNHNY and CDR2 SVGAGI (reference sequence). In DNA form, the CDR3 reads TGTGCCAGCAGTTACCTGCTAGCGGGGGGATCCTACGAGCAGTACTTC. Translated: CASSYLLAGGSYEQYF.

This chain uses TRBV7-9 with TRBJ1-5; TRBD1 aligns across 9 bases. The CDR3 is 18 residues long. The V gene's germline CDR1 is SEHNR and CDR2 FQNEAQ (reference sequence). The J segment lost 2 bases and the V segment lost 1 base, leaving 9 bases of the junction unmatched. Here the CDR3 DNA reads TGTGCCAGCAGCTTAGAAACAGGGGGCAGACCTGGCAATCAGCCCCAGCATTTT. Its translation: CASSLETGGRPGNQPQHF.

The V and J genes are TRBV19 and TRBJ2-1; maybe TRBD2 (5 bases). The CDR3 contains 14 residues. Germline CDR1 reads LNHDA; CDR2 reads SQIVND (reference sequence). Trimming left V 3 bases short and J 7 bases short, with 13 bases between. The CDR3 is CASSIGPGWNEQFF. CDR3 nucleotides: TGTGCCAGTAGTATCGGTCCGGGGTGGAATGAGCAGTTCTTC.

This clone appeared a few times. This sequence joins TRBV9 and TRBJ2-2; 12 nucleotides agree with TRBD1. Germline CDR1 reads SGDLS; CDR2 reads YYNGEE. CDR3 size: 18 residues. The V segment lost 4 bases and the J segment 6 bases; nucleotides outside the gene matches: 13. CDR3 sequence: CASSSPTGTGGLAGELFF. CDR3 coding DNA: TGTGCCAGCAGCTCCCCTACCGGGACAGGGGGCCTGGCCGGGGAGCTGTTTTTT.

This chain joins TRBV7-2 and TRBJ1-1; perhaps TRBD1 as D (5 bases). Germline CDR1 is SGHTA and CDR2 is FQGNSA. V shed 4 bases and J shed 0 bases, with 12 bases lying between them. This CDR3 has 15 amino acids. As DNA, the CDR3 is TGTGCCAGCAGCTCGAAGACAGCTCTGAACACTGAAGCTTTCTTT. Its translation: CASSSKTALNTEAFF.

The chain links TRBV6-6 to TRBJ2-7, with D unresolved. The CDR3 has 12 amino acids. V was pared by 4 bases and J by 6 bases, with 10 bases between. Germline lookup yields CDR1 MNHNY and CDR2 SVGAGI (reference sequence). The CDR3 here is CASSSGLSEQYF. The DNA for the CDR3 is TGTGCCAGCAGTTCGGGCCTCTCCGAGCAGTACTTC.

This chain uses TRBV9 with TRBJ1-1; D gene ambiguous. The V end was cut by 1 base, the J end by 1 base, with 8 bases between. Looked up from germline, CDR1 is SGDLS and CDR2 is YYNGEE. The CDR3 is 14 amino acids. CDR3 protein: CASSVLGWNTEAFF. CDR3 DNA sequence: TGTGCCAGCAGCGTATTGGGCTGGAACACTGAAGCTTTCTTT.

CDR3 protein: CASSVRDRGRTGELFF. The CDR3, as DNA: TGTGCCAGCAGCGTACGGGACAGGGGTCGTACCGGGGAGCTGTTTTTT. The chain joins TRBV11-2 to TRBJ2-2, with 10 bases aligning to TRBD1. The germline gives CDR1 SGHAT, CDR2 FQNNGV. V shed 5 bases, J shed 5 bases, and the junction held 8 bases outside the gene matches. CDR3 length: 16 residues.

This chain links TRBV4-3 with TRBJ1-1, with 7 bases fitting TRBD1. Germline-derived CDR1 and CDR2 are LGHNA and YSLEER. The CDR3 covers 16 residues. The V gene end was trimmed by 1 base and the J gene end by 7 bases; junction bases not matched to a gene: 12. The CDR3 loop is CASSQGGRGIYGEAFF. The CDR3 region has the DNA TGCGCCAGCAGCCAAGGGGGCAGGGGGATTTATGGTGAAGCTTTCTTT.

This clone occurred once. The rearrangement joins TRBV25-1 to TRBJ2-5; D is uncertain. The germline gives CDR1 MGHDK, CDR2 SYGVNS. This CDR3 region has 14 residues. The ends were cut back, 0 bases at V and 5 bases at J, with 10 bases in the middle. CDR3 DNA: TGTGCCAGCAGTGAATATTTTATCTCGGAGACCCAGTACTTC. This translates into CASSEYFISETQYF. Full variable domain (outside the CDR3, taken from reference TRBV25-1 and TRBJ2-5): EADIYQTPRYLVIGTGKKITLECSQTMGHDKMYWYQQDPGMELHLIHYSYGVNSTEKGDLSSESTVSRIRTEHFPLTLESARPSHTSQYLCASSEYFISETQYFGPGTRLLVL.

The chain uses TRBV28 and TRBJ1-3; D is possibly TRBD1 (5 bases). This CDR3 has 16 amino acids. The V and J ends lost 3 bases and 4 bases respectively, with 16 bases between them. CDR1 is MDHEN and CDR2 is SYDVKM in the germline V gene. CDR3 residues: CASSLRTGVGGNTIYF. The CDR3, as DNA: TGTGCCAGCAGTTTGCGGACGGGGGTGGGCGGAAACACCATATATTTT.

This chain connects TRBV7-2 to TRBJ2-3, with 10 bases aligning to TRBD2. Per germline, CDR1 SGHTA and CDR2 FQGNSA. The CDR3 runs 14 residues. V shed 5 bases and J 3 bases; nucleotides not matched to a gene: 2. CDR3: CASSLLAGTDTQYF. The CDR3 region has the DNA TGTGCCAGCAGCCTACTAGCGGGGACAGATACGCAGTATTTT.